This T cell receptor beta chain was captured in a study of T cell responses to AZD1222 COVID-19 vaccine. CDR3 length: 15 residues. The trim removed 2 bases at V and 5 bases at J, leaving 5 bases unmatched. Germline CDR1 is LNHNV and CDR2 is YYDKDF (reference sequence). This clone was seen only once. Measured with immunoSEQ multiplex PCR; TCRdb has only the in-frame clones, and not every one. The profile covers about 150,000 clones, with 91% appearing a single time and around 1.2% taken by the ten largest. The V and J genes are TRBV15 and TRBJ1-1; 10 bases align to TRBD1. Sequencing used peripheral blood, obtained 28 days after the second AZD1222 dose. The TCR was taken from an adult who received the AZD1222 COVID-19 vaccine. CDR3 coding DNA: TGTGCCACCAGCAGATCCCGGACAGGGGGGACTGAAGCTTTCTTT. Amino acids: CATSRSRTGGTEAFF.